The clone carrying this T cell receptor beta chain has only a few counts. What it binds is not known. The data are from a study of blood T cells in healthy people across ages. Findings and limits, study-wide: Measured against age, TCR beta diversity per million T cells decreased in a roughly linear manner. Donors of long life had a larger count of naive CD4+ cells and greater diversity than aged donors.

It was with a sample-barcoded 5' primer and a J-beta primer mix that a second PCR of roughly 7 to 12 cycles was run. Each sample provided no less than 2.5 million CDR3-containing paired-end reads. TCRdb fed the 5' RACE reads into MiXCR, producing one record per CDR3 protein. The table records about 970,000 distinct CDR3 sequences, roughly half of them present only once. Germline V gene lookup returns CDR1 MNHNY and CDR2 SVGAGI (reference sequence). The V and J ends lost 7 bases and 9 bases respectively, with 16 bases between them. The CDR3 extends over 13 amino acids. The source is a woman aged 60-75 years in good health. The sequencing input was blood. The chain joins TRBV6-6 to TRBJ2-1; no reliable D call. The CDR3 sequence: CASTPTGSTEQFF. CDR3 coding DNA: TGTGCCAGCACCCCCACGGGTAGTACTGAGCAGTTCTTC.